The 20 T cell receptor beta chains below all came from one sample that was sequenced in a study of CD8+CD57+ T cells in acquired aplastic anemia. It was genomic DNA that served as the template for profiling TCR beta VDJ and CDR3. In TCRdb, the reads were re-called with MiXCR into one record per CDR3 protein. Among 130,000 or so distinct CDR3 sequences listed, around two fifths were seen once. Source material: sorted CD4+, CD8+, or CD8+CD57+ T cells (not recorded which) from PBMCs. The receptors shown here come from a human donor in good health, serving as a control.

V usage is TRBV7-6 and J usage is TRBJ2-5; a weak D match, TRBD2 (7 bases). CDR3 size: 13 residues. CDR1 and CDR2 from the germline V gene are SGHVS and FNYEAQ. Deletions cut 4 bases from V and 6 bases from J, with 12 bases between. The CDR3 coding sequence is TGTGCCAGCAGCTCGGGGGGCCGGAAGACCCAGTACTTC. It translates to CASSSGGRKTQYF.

Worth noting for this clonotype: A much larger clone lies a single base off, so this may be a read error. The conserved phenylalanine or tryptophan normally closing the CDR3 is absent here, so this likely arose from a read error. The rearrangement joins TRBV30 to TRBJ2-3; D remains ambiguous. CDR3 size: 15 residues. Germline V gives CDR1 GTSNPN, CDR2 SVGIG (reference sequence). The ends were cut back, 0 bases at V and 1 base at J, with 11 bases in the middle. In DNA, the CDR3 is TGTGCCTGGAGTGTTTTGAGCGTCGGCACAGATACGCAGTATCTT. This encodes CAWSVLSVGTDTQYL.

The chain joins TRBV10-3 to TRBJ1-1; no reliable D call. CDR1 and CDR2 (germline): ENHRY, SYGVKD. The V and J ends lost 0 bases and 2 bases respectively, with 13 bases between them. The length of the CDR3 is 16 residues. The CDR3 region is CAISESASTSNTEAFF. For the CDR3, the DNA is TGTGCCATCAGTGAGTCGGCCAGCACCTCTAACACTGAAGCTTTCTTT.

This clonotype was observed many times. The chain joins TRBV19 to TRBJ1-2, with D possibly being TRBD1 (5 bases). V lost 6 bases and J 4 bases, leaving 12 bases between the germline ends. The germline V gene has CDR1 LNHDA and CDR2 SQIVND (reference sequence). The CDR3 sequence is 13 residues long. The CDR3 region has the DNA TGTGCCAGTAGCGACGGCCAGGGCTATGGCTACACCTTC. Residues: CASSDGQGYGYTF.

A few counts support this clonotype. In DNA form, the CDR3 reads TGCAGCGTGGGACGGATGAACACTGAAGCTTTCTTT. Amino acids: CSVGRMNTEAFF. This chain joins TRBV29-1 and TRBJ1-1, with D maybe TRBD1 (5 bases). CDR3 size: 12 residues. V was pared by 6 bases and J by 0 bases, with 8 bases between. Germline values: CDR1 SQVTM, CDR2 ANQGSEA.

In this sample, this clonotype turned up a few times. Just one base apart from a much larger clone, this may be a read error. The chain has TRBV11-1 and TRBJ1-2; unclear D gene. The CDR3 has 16 residues. The V gene's germline CDR1 is SGHAT and CDR2 FQDESV (reference sequence). CDR3 DNA: TGTACCAGCAGCATACTAGGCCGGGTTGGAACATCGGGCTACACCTTC. As protein: CTSSILGRVGTSGYTF. The entire variable domain, with the rest obtained from reference TRBV11-1 and TRBJ1-2, is as follows: EAEVAQSPRYKITEKSQAVAFWCDPISGHATLYWYRQILGQGPELLVQFQDESVVDDSQLPKDRFSAERLKGVDSTLKIQPAELGDSAMYLCTSSILGRVGTSGYTFGSGTRLTVV.

At least ten counts were recorded for this clonotype. This chain uses TRBV3-1 with TRBJ1-2; maybe TRBD1 (5 bases). The V gene's germline CDR1 is LGHDT and CDR2 YNNKEL (reference sequence). CDR3 length: 13 amino acids. The ends were cut back, 4 bases at V and 5 bases at J, with 11 bases in the middle. CDR3 residues: CASSPTETYGYTF. The CDR3 coding sequence is TGTGCCAGCAGCCCGACAGAGACTTATGGCTACACCTTC. Full variable domain (missing parts from reference TRBV3-1 and TRBJ1-2): DTAVSQTPKYLVTQMGNDKSIKCEQNLGHDTMYWYKQDSKKFLKIMFSYNNKELIINETVPNRFSPKSPDKAHLNLHINSLELGDSAVYFCASSPTETYGYTFGSGTRLTVV.

This clonotype was picked up many times. V and J are TRBV12-3 or TRBV12-4 and TRBJ1-6; TRBD1 matches 7 bases. The CDR3 sequence is 20 residues long. Trimming at V came to 7 bases and at J to 0 bases, leaving 18 bases not matched to a gene. The DNA for the CDR3 is TGTGCCAGCAAGTGGGCAGGGGTAAGGGGACAGAGCTCCTATAATTCACCCCTCCACTTT. Its translation: CASKWAGVRGQSSYNSPLHF.

The chain joins TRBV19 to TRBJ1-5, with 7 bases aligning to TRBD1. V lost 6 bases and J lost 1; bases outside the gene matches: 9. The germline gives CDR1 LNHDA, CDR2 SQIVND (reference sequence). The CDR3 runs to 16 residues. This chain's CDR3 is CASRISTGSSNQPQHF. The DNA for the CDR3 is TGTGCCAGTAGGATTTCGACAGGGAGCAGCAATCAGCCCCAGCATTTT.

This clonotype was detected only once. The gene calls are TRBV25-1 and TRBJ1-3, with 7 bases matching TRBD1. Germline V lookup: CDR1 MGHDK, CDR2 SYGVNS. The junction had 8 bases not matched to a gene; V was cut back by 5 bases and J by 4 bases. The CDR3 is 15 residues long. CDR3 loop: CASSNPTGWGNTIYF. The DNA of the CDR3 is TGTGCCAGCAGTAACCCGACAGGGTGGGGAAACACCATATATTTT.

The CDR3 loop is CARRLVGEQYF. The CDR3 DNA reads TGTGCCAGACGACTAGTCGGGGAGCAGTACTTC. This chain joins TRBV7-8 and TRBJ2-7, with a tentative D call TRBD2 (6 bases). CDR1 and CDR2 (germline): SGHVS, FQNEAQ. Trimming removed 9 bases from V and 7 bases from J, with 13 bases in between. The CDR3 loop spans 11 amino acids. The full variable domain, in which reference TRBV7-8 and TRBJ2-7 provide the parts outside the CDR3, is GAGVSQSPRYKVAKRGQDVALRCDPISGHVSLFWYQQALGQGPEFLTYFQNEAQLDKSGLPSDRFFAERPEGSVSTLKIQRTQQEDSAVYLCARRLVGEQYFGPGTRLTVT.

The chain combines TRBV5-1 with TRBJ2-3; D possibly corresponds to TRBD2 (5 bases). This CDR3 region has 13 residues. Germline lookup yields CDR1 SGHRS and CDR2 YFSETQ. V lost 2 bases and J 8 bases, leaving 12 bases between the germline ends. Here the CDR3 reads CASSFGKVGTQYF. CDR3 nucleotide sequence: TGCGCCAGCAGCTTCGGGAAGGTAGGTACGCAGTATTTT.

Note on this clonotype: This may stem from a read error, because a much larger clone lies one nucleotide away. The J gene is TRBJ2-1, the V gene TRBV11-1, with D tentatively TRBD2 (5 bases). Germline assignment: CDR1 SGHAT and CDR2 FQDESV (reference sequence). The CDR3 spans 14 residues. The CDR3 is CSSSLGRDRYEQFF. The CDR3 DNA reads as TGTTCCAGCAGCTTAGGACGGGATAGGTATGAGCAGTTCTTC.

The DNA of the CDR3 is TGTGCCAGTAGCTCCGGACCGACGAACACTGAAGCTTTCTTT. Translating gives CASSSGPTNTEAFF. J is TRBJ1-1 and V is TRBV19; the D is unclear. The germline V and J ends were trimmed by 6 bases and 1 base, with 12 bases remaining between them. The CDR3 consists of 14 residues. The V gene's germline CDR1 is LNHDA and CDR2 SQIVND (reference sequence).

This clonotype was counted many times. The genes are TRBV10-3 and TRBJ1-2; 8 bases are a match to TRBD1. The germline CDR1 and CDR2 sequences are ENHRY and SYGVKD. J gave up 0 bases and V 3 bases, and 3 bases lay outside the gene matches. There are 15 residues in the CDR3. The CDR3 DNA reads TGTGCCATCAGTGACCAGGGGGCTTCTAACTATGGCTACACCTTC. Translated: CAISDQGASNYGYTF.

In this sample, this clonotype turned up many times. This chain's CDR3 is CASSSQGHFNYGYTF. The DNA for the CDR3 is TGTGCCAGTAGCAGCCAGGGACACTTTAACTATGGCTACACCTTC. The chain recombines TRBV19 with TRBJ1-2; perhaps TRBD1 as D (6 bases). V was clipped by 6 bases and J by 1 base, with 15 bases between them. In germline, CDR1 is LNHDA, CDR2 SQIVND (reference sequence). The CDR3 runs 15 residues. The full variable domain, in which reference TRBV19 and TRBJ1-2 provide the parts outside the CDR3, is DGGITQSPKYLFRKEGQNVTLSCEQNLNHDAMYWYRQDPGQGLRLIYYSQIVNDFQKGDIAEGYSVSREKKESFPLTVTSAQKNPTAFYLCASSSQGHFNYGYTFGSGTRLTVV.

This clonotype was seen repeatedly, ten times or more. V usage is TRBV19 and J usage is TRBJ1-1; no definite D call. V dropped 3 bases and J dropped 10 bases, with 15 bases sitting between them. This CDR3 is built from 13 residues. The germline V gene encodes CDR1 LNHDA and CDR2 SQIVND (reference sequence). The CDR3 nucleotides are TGTGCCAGTAGTATGGGTCTCGTGGATGGAGCTTTCTTT. Its translation: CASSMGLVDGAFF.

This clonotype occurred many times. The chain links TRBV25-1 to TRBJ1-6; D may be TRBD1 (5 bases). Trimming removed 4 bases from V and 7 bases from J, with 17 bases in between. The length of the CDR3 is 16 residues. From germline, CDR1 is MGHDK and CDR2 SYGVNS. The CDR3 nucleotides read TGTGCCAGCAGTGGTGGGACCGGTACTTTGAATTCACCCCTCCACTTT. Translated: CASSGGTGTLNSPLHF.

This clonotype was seen repeatedly, ten times or more. The chain combines TRBV12-3 or TRBV12-4 with TRBJ1-5, with D unclear. V was trimmed by 6 bases and J by 0 bases, leaving 12 bases between them. The CDR3 totals 15 residues. Here the CDR3 reads CASSTSGPSNQPQHF. As DNA, the CDR3 is TGTGCCAGCAGCACCTCCGGACCTAGCAATCAGCCCCAGCATTTT.

Concerning this clonotype itself: This may be a read error: a much more frequent sequence differs by one nucleotide. CDR3 in DNA: TGTGCCAGCAGACCTACTGACAGGACTGGAGACACCATATATTTT. Residues: CASRPTDRTGDTIYF. The chain has TRBV6-1 and TRBJ1-3; perhaps TRBD1 as D (6 bases). Germline CDR1 is MNHNS and CDR2 is SASEGT. The CDR3 is made up of 15 amino acids.